These 20 T cell receptor beta chains were sequenced from one sample in a study of CD8+CD57+ T cells in acquired aplastic anemia. Patients included in sequencing had previously demonstrated CD8+CD57+ cell expansion by flow cytometry. Profiling that covered TCR beta VDJ and CDR3 relied on genomic DNA as its template. TCRdb used MiXCR to reprocess the reads, holding one entry per CDR3 protein. The table shows 160,000 or so distinct CDR3 sequences, with approximately 44% occurring only once. The material sequenced was sorted CD4+, CD8+, or CD8+CD57+ T cells (not recorded which) from PBMCs. The receptors stem from a human donor with aplastic anemia.

Only a few counts were recorded for this clonotype. The gene calls are TRBV24-1 and TRBJ2-7, with 7 bases identical to TRBD1. Trimming removed 7 bases from V and 2 bases from J; junction bases left unmatched: 7. This CDR3 is 14 amino acids long. Germline loops: CDR1 KGHDR, CDR2 SFDVKD. The CDR3 spells CATSTRDSPYEQYF. The CDR3 nucleotides read TGTGCCACCAGCACCCGGGACAGCCCCTACGAGCAGTACTTC.

This sequence joins TRBV19 and TRBJ2-6; the D is unclear. The CDR3 totals 14 residues. The germline V gene encodes CDR1 LNHDA and CDR2 SQIVND (reference sequence). Deletions cut 6 bases from V and 3 bases from J, with 9 bases between. CDR3 nucleotides: TGTGCCAGTAGGATAACCAGTGGGGCCAACGTCCTGACTTTC. Residues: CASRITSGANVLTF.

The chain links TRBV15 to TRBJ2-7; D perhaps matches TRBD2 (6 bases). The CDR3 spans 16 residues. V lost 1 base and J lost 3, with 16 bases in between. Germline V gives CDR1 LNHNV, CDR2 YYDKDF (reference sequence). The CDR3 is CATSRGFPGRIYEQYF. Here the CDR3 DNA reads TGTGCCACCAGCAGAGGGTTCCCGGGGAGGATCTACGAGCAGTACTTC.

Note on this clonotype: At one of its ends the junction is not consistent with the germline gene, which may arise from a read error. V usage is TRBV2 and J usage is TRBJ2-1; D might be TRBD1 (6 bases). In germline, CDR1 is SNHLY, CDR2 FYNNEI. The CDR3 is made up of 13 amino acids. As DNA, the CDR3 is TGTGCCAGCAGCTACACAGGGAATAATGATCAGTTCTTC. It specifies CASSYTGNNDQFF.

Turning to this clonotype: The CDR3 end shows no conserved phenylalanine or tryptophan, and so a read error is likely. It is unclear where the CDR3 begins or ends on the DNA, so no DNA is shown, and the CDR3 is as TCRdb lists it. V and J are TRBV5-4 and TRBJ2-7. Germline CDR1 SGHNT, CDR2 YYREEE (reference sequence). Ends included, the CDR3 has 12 residues. CDR3 region: CASSLDSYEQCS.

At least ten counts were recorded for this clonotype. The rearrangement uses TRBV6-5 and TRBJ2-7, with TRBD1 as a possible D gene (5 bases). CDR1 MNHEY and CDR2 SVGAGI come from the germline V gene. Trimming took 2 bases from V and 6 from J, leaving 14 bases between them. The CDR3 is 14 amino acids. The CDR3: CASSYGEGVGEQYF. The DNA for the CDR3 is TGTGCCAGCAGTTACGGAGAAGGGGTGGGCGAGCAGTACTTC.

There are many counts of this clonotype. This chain connects TRBV5-1 to TRBJ1-6; 7 bases fit TRBD1. The CDR3 length is 14 residues. V dropped 4 bases and J dropped 7; count of bases not matched to a gene: 5. Germline lookup yields CDR1 SGHRS and CDR2 YFSETQ. CDR3 sequence (DNA): TGCGCCAGCAGCCACGGGACAGACAATTCACCCCTCCACTTT. Protein sequence: CASSHGTDNSPLHF. Full variable domain (missing parts from reference TRBV5-1 and TRBJ1-6): KAGVTQTPRYLIKTRGQQVTLSCSPISGHRSVSWYQQTPGQGLQFLFEYFSETQRNKGNFPGRFSGRQFSNSRSEMNVSTLELGDSALYLCASSHGTDNSPLHFGNGTRLTVT.

This clonotype came up many times. This chain links TRBV4-2 with TRBJ2-3; D gene unclear. This CDR3 has 13 residues. The germline CDR1 and CDR2 sequences are LGHNA and YNFKEQ. V dropped 4 bases and J dropped 3 bases, with 8 bases sitting between them. The CDR3 DNA sequence: TGTGCCAGCAGCCTTTCGGTTACAGATACGCAGTATTTT. Residues: CASSLSVTDTQYF.

V gene TRBV18 combines with J gene TRBJ1-6; D is ambiguous. There are 14 residues in the CDR3. Germline V gives CDR1 KGHSH, CDR2 LQKENI. V was pared by 4 bases and J by 6 bases, with 10 bases between. The chain's CDR3 is CASSRTGINSPLHF. CDR3 DNA sequence: TGTGCCAGCTCACGGACGGGAATTAATTCACCCCTCCACTTT.

As regards this clonotype: Relative to the germline gene, one junction end is altered; a read error may explain this. The rearrangement joins TRBV9 to TRBJ2-3; D possibly uses TRBD1 or TRBD2 (5 bases each). The CDR3 has 15 amino acids. The germline CDR1 and CDR2 sequences are SGDLS and YYNGEE. This CDR3 reads CAGSVEGKSADTQYF. Written as DNA, the CDR3 is TGTGCCGGCAGCGTAGAGGGGAAGAGCGCAGATACGCAGTATTTT.

This clonotype was seen a handful of times. The rearrangement joins TRBV7-8 to TRBJ2-7, with D possibly matching TRBD1 (6 bases). V lost 1 base and J 3 bases, leaving 16 bases between the germline ends. The CDR3 is 16 residues long. The germline gives CDR1 SGHVS, CDR2 FQNEAQ. CDR3 in amino acids: CASSLVGAGDIYEQYF. The CDR3 bases are TGTGCCAGCAGCTTAGTGGGGGCAGGGGACATCTACGAGCAGTACTTC.

The chain recombines TRBV7-2 with TRBJ2-5; 14 bases are a match to TRBD2. The better agreement between TRBJ2-7 and the DNA end casts doubt on the J call. The CDR3 extends over 16 amino acids. Germline CDR1 SGHTA, CDR2 FQGNSA. The DNA for the CDR3 is TGTGCCAGCAGCGCCGGGACTAGCGGGAGCACCTACGAGCAGTACTTC. Protein sequence: CASSAGTSGSTYEQYF.

This chain joins TRBV10-3 and TRBJ1-1, with 10 bases aligning to TRBD1. This CDR3 has 13 amino acids. Germline-derived CDR1 and CDR2 are ENHRY and SYGVKD. Trimming took 6 bases from V and 6 from J; bases not matched to a gene: 4. The CDR3 here is CAISRDRGPEAFF. CDR3 nucleotide sequence: TGTGCCATCAGCAGGGACAGGGGTCCTGAAGCTTTCTTT.

Ten or more counts support this clonotype. This rearrangement joins TRBV25-1 to TRBJ1-1; D is perhaps TRBD1 (5 bases). This CDR3 has 14 amino acids. CDR1 is MGHDK, CDR2 SYGVNS, per germline. Trimming stripped 5 bases from V and 1 base from J, with 11 bases between. The CDR3 sequence is CASSSGHQNTEAFF. In DNA form, the CDR3 reads TGTGCCAGCAGTTCAGGACACCAGAACACTGAAGCTTTCTTT.

In this sample, this clonotype turned up a few times. This clone may be a read error of a much larger clone one base away. This chain links TRBV20-1 with TRBJ1-6; D gene unclear. Looked up from germline, CDR1 is DFQATT and CDR2 is SNEGSKA (reference sequence). The CDR3 is 15 amino acids. The DNA for the CDR3 is TGCAGTGCTAGAGAGGTTAGGCCCTATGATTCACCCCTCCACTTT. Translated, it gives CSAREVRPYDSPLHF.

This chain joins TRBV24-1 and TRBJ2-4; 7 nucleotides agree with TRBD1. There are 12 residues in the CDR3. Germline V gene data show CDR1 as KGHDR and CDR2 as SFDVKD. J was trimmed by 7 bases and V by 7 bases; bases with no gene match: 3. The CDR3 reads CATRGRGNIQYF. The CDR3 nucleotides are TGTGCCACCAGGGGCAGGGGGAACATTCAGTACTTC.

In this sample, this clonotype turned up a few times. V and J are TRBV30 and TRBJ1-5, with TRBD1 matching 9 bases. The germline V gene encodes CDR1 GTSNPN and CDR2 SVGIG (reference sequence). Trimming at V came to 1 base and at J to 2 bases, leaving 0 bases not matched to a gene. CDR3 length: 14 amino acids. In DNA form, the CDR3 reads TGTGCCTGGAGTGGACAGGGGGGCAATCAGCCCCAGCATTTT. Protein: CAWSGQGGNQPQHF.

Written as DNA, the CDR3 is TGTGCCAGCAGCCGTGGGTGGGATGAGCAGTTCTTC. It translates to CASSRGWDEQFF. V usage is TRBV2 and J usage is TRBJ2-1; D gene ambiguous. The CDR3 covers 12 residues. V was pared by 6 bases and J by 8 bases, with 11 bases between. Germline values: CDR1 SNHLY, CDR2 FYNNEI.

The chain joins TRBV15 to TRBJ2-4, with 9 positions matching TRBD2. This CDR3 is built from 14 residues. Germline V lookup: CDR1 LNHNV, CDR2 YYDKDF (reference sequence). The junction had 10 bases not matched to a gene; V was cut back by 8 bases and J by 8 bases. In DNA, the CDR3 is TGTGCCACCTCGTCCGGGACTAGCACGGACATTCAGTACTTC. It yields the protein CATSSGTSTDIQYF.

This clonotype was counted ten times or more. The chain has TRBV5-6 and TRBJ1-3; no definite D call. This CDR3 contains 11 residues. V lost 0 bases and J lost 6, with 1 base in between. Germline CDR1 is SGHDT and CDR2 is YYEEEE. The CDR3 reads CASSLANTIYF. The CDR3 DNA follows: TGTGCCAGCAGCTTGGCAAACACCATATATTTT.